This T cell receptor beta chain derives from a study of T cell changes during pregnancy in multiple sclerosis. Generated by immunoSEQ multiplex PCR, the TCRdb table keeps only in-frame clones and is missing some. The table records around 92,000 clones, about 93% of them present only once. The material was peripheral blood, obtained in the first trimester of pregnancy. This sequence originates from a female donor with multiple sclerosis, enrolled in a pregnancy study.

CDR3 region: CASRVKRGGDGELFF. CDR3 nucleotides: TGTGCCAGCAGGGTTAAGCGGGGGGGCGACGGGGAGCTGTTTTTT. The rearrangement uses TRBV6-1 and TRBJ2-2, with TRBD2 identical over 10 bases. Trimming took 6 bases from V and 7 from J; bases not matched to a gene: 8. The CDR3 consists of 15 residues. Germline V gives CDR1 MNHNS, CDR2 SASEGT.